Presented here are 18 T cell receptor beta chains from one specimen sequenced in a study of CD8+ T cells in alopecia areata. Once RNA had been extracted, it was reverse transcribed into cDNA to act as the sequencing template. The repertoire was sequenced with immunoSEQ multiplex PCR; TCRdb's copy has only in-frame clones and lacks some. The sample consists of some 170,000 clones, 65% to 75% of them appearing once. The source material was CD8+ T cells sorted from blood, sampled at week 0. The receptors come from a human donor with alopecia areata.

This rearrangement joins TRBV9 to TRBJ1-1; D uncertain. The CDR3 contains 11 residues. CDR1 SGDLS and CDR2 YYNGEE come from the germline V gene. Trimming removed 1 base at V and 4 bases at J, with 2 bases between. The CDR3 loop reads CASSVLTEAFF. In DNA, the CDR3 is TGTGCCAGCAGCGTACTCACTGAAGCTTTCTTT. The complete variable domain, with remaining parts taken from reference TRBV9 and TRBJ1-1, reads DSGVTQTPKHLITATGQRVTLRCSPRSGDLSVYWYQQSLDQGLQFLIQYYNGEERAKGNILERFSAQQFPDLHSELNLSSLELGDSALYFCASSVLTEAFFGQGTRLTVV.

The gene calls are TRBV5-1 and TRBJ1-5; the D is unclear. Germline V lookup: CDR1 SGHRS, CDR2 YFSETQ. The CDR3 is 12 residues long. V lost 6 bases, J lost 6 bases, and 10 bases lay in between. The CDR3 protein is CASITPGQPQHF. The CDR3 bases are TGCGCCAGCATCACCCCCGGTCAGCCCCAGCATTTT.

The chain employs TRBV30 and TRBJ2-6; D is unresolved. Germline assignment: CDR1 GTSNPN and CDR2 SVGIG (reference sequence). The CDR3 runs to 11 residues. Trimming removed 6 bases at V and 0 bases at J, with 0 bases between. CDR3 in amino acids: CACSGANVLTF. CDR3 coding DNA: TGTGCCTGCTCTGGGGCCAACGTCCTGACTTTC.

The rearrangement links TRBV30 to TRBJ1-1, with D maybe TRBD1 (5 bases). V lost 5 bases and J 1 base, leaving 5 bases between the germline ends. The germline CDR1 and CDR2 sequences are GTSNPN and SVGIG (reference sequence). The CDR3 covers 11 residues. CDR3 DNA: TGTGCCTGGCAGGGGAACACTGAAGCTTTCTTT. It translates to CAWQGNTEAFF.

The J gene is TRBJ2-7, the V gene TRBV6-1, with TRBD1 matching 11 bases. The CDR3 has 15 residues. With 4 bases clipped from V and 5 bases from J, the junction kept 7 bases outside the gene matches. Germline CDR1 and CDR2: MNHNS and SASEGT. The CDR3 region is CASSGRDRGRNEQYF. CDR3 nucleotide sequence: TGTGCCAGCAGTGGCCGGGACAGGGGGAGGAACGAGCAGTACTTC.

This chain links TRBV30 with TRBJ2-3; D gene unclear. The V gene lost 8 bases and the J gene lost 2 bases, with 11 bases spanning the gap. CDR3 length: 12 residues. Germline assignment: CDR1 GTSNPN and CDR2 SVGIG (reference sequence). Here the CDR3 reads CAGSFITDTQYF. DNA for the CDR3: TGTGCCGGCTCCTTTATCACAGATACGCAGTATTTT. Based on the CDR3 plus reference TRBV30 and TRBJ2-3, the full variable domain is SQTIHQWPATLVQPVGSPLSLECTVEGTSNPNLYWYRQAAGRGLQLLFYSVGIGQISSEVPQNLSASRPQDRQFILSSKKLLLSDSGFYLCAGSFITDTQYFGPGTRLTVL.

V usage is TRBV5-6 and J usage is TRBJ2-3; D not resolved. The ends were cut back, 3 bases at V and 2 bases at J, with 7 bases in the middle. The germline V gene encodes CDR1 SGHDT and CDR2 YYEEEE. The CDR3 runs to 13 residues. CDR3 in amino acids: CASSYGPTDTQYF. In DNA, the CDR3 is TGTGCCAGCAGCTACGGACCCACAGATACGCAGTATTTT. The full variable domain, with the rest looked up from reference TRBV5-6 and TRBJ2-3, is DAGVTQSPTHLIKTRGQQVTLRCSPKSGHDTVSWYQQALGQGPQFIFQYYEEEERQRGNFPDRFSGHQFPNYSSELNVNALLLGDSALYLCASSYGPTDTQYFGPGTRLTVL.

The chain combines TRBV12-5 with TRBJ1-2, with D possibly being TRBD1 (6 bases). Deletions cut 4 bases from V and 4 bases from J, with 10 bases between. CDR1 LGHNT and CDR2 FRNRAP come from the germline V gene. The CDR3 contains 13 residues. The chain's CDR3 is CASGSGALYGYTF. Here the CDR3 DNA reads TGTGCTAGTGGTTCGGGGGCCCTCTATGGCTACACCTTC.

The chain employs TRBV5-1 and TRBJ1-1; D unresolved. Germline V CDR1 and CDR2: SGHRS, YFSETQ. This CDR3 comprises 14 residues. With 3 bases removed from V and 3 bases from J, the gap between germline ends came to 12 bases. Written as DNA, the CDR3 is TGCGCCAGCAGCTCAGGCCGTGGGGACACTGAAGCTTTCTTT. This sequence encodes CASSSGRGDTEAFF.

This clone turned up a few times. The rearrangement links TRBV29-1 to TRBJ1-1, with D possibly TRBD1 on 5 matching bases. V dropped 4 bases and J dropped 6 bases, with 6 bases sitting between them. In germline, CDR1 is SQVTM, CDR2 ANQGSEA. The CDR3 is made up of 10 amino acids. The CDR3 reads CSVVGAEAFF. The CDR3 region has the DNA TGCAGCGTTGTGGGGGCTGAAGCTTTCTTT.

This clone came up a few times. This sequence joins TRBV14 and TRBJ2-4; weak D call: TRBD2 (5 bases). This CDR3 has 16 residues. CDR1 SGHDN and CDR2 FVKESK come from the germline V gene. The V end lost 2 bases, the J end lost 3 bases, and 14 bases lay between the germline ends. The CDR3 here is CASSQRSSSVKNIQYF. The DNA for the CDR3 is TGTGCCAGCAGCCAAAGGTCTAGCTCGGTCAAAAACATTCAGTACTTC.

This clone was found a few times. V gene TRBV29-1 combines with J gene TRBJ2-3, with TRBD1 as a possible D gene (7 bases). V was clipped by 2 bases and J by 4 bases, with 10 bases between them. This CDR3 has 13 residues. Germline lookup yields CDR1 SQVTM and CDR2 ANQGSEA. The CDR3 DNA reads TGCAGCGTTGAACAGGGGGGCGCAGATACGCAGTATTTT. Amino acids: CSVEQGGADTQYF.

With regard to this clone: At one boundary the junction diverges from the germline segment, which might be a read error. The CDR3 sequence is CASSLYSEQFF. DNA for the CDR3: TGTGCCAGCAGCTTATACAGTGAGCAGTTCTTC. This chain links TRBV7-2 with TRBJ2-1; no clear D gene. CDR3 length: 11 residues. Looked up from germline, CDR1 is SGHTA and CDR2 is FQGNSA.

Here the CDR3 DNA reads TGTGCCTGGAGTGTCGCGAAAGTAGCTGAAGCTTTCTTT. Encoded protein: CAWSVAKVAEAFF. V usage is TRBV30 and J usage is TRBJ1-1; unclear D gene. The germline V gene encodes CDR1 GTSNPN and CDR2 SVGIG (reference sequence). CDR3 length: 13 amino acids. Trimming stripped 0 bases from V and 6 bases from J, with 11 bases between.

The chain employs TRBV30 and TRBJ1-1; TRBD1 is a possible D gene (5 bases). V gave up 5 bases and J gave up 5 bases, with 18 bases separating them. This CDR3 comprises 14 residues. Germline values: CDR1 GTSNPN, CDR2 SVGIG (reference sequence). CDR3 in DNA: TGTGCCTGGGCCTACCCAGGGAGGGGTACTGAAGCTTTCTTT. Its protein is CAWAYPGRGTEAFF.

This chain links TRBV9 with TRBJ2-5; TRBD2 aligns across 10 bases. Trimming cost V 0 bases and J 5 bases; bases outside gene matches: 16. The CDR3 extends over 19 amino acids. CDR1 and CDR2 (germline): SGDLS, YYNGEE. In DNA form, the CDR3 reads TGTGCCAGCAGCGTAGGGCATCGAGCGGGGGGGACGGGGACGGAGACCCAGTACTTC. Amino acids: CASSVGHRAGGTGTETQYF.

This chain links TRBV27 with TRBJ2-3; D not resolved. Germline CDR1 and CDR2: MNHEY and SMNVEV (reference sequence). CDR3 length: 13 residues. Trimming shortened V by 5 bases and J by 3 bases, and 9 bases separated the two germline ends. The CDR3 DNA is TGTGCCAGCAGTCGGATGGCTACAGATACGCAGTATTTT. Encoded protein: CASSRMATDTQYF.

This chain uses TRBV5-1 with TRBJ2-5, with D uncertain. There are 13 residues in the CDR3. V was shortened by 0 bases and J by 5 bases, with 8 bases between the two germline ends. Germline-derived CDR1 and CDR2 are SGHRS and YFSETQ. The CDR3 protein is CASSLGPTETQYF. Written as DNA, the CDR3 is TGCGCCAGCAGCTTGGGGCCCACGGAGACCCAGTACTTC.